This is a list of T cell receptor beta chains from one sample in a study of blood T cell repertoires in COVID-19. Some clones are missing from TCRdb's copy, which holds only in-frame ones; the method was immunoSEQ multiplex PCR. The data hold about 68,000 clones, with about 91% observed a single time. Material: peripheral blood. The receptors come from a man aged 35 to 55 with COVID-19, enrolled during active disease. CDR3s include the opening cysteine and the closing phenylalanine or tryptophan. The D gene is left open where the match is weak. A clone size is listed for some rows: how often the clone was seen (once, few, many), or a class if it is expanded.

CASSSDGPGQGQFF TGTGCCAGCAGTTCCGACGGGCCTGGACAGGGTCAGTTCTTC 14 TRBJ2-1 TRBD1 TRBV6-5 .
CASSLGQGLENEQFF TGCGCCAGCAGCTTGGGACAGGGGCTTGAGAATGAGCAGTTCTTC 15 TRBJ2-1 TRBD1 TRBV5-1 .
CASSATGNFQPQHF TGTGCCAGCAGCGCTACAGGGAATTTTCAGCCCCAGCATTTT 14 TRBJ1-5 . TRBV2 .
CASSMGTTSGVSETQYF TGTGCCAGTAGTATGGGGACCACTAGCGGGGTATCGGAGACCCAGTACTTC 17 TRBJ2-5 TRBD2 TRBV19 .
CASSLIGDRGYEQYF TGTGCCAGCAGCTTAATCGGCGACAGGGGCTACGAGCAGTACTTC 15 TRBJ2-7 TRBD1 TRBV7-3 .
CASSSRTSGGFSNEQFF TGTGCCAGCAGCTCCCGGACTAGCGGGGGCTTCAGCAATGAGCAGTTCTTC 17 TRBJ2-1 TRBD2 TRBV11-3 .
CASRDRYTDTQYF TGTGCCAGCAGGGACAGGTACACAGATACGCAGTATTTT 13 TRBJ2-3 TRBD1 TRBV6-5 .
CASSLDRDTDTQYF TGCGCCAGCAGCTTGGACAGGGATACAGATACGCAGTATTTT 14 TRBJ2-3 . TRBV5-1 .
CASSEGNTYEQYF TGTGCCAGCAGTGAGGGCAACACCTACGAGCAGTACTTC 13 TRBJ2-7 . TRBV6-1 .
CASSGLAGGPIDGTDTQYF TGTGCCAGCAGCGGACTAGCGGGGGGGCCCATTGATGGCACAGATACGCAGTATTTT 19 TRBJ2-3 TRBD2 TRBV5-4 .
CASSLVEGETDTQYF TGTGCCAGCAGCTTAGTCGAGGGGGAGACAGATACGCAGTATTTT 15 TRBJ2-3 . TRBV7-2 .
CASSFRVGGNTIYF TGTGCCAGCAGCTTCAGGGTAGGGGGAAACACCATATATTTT 14 TRBJ1-3 . TRBV5-6 once
CASSTSRGTEAFF TGTGCCAGCAGCACGTCTCGGGGCACTGAAGCTTTCTTT 13 TRBJ1-1 . TRBV19 .
CASSPPSGGETYNEQFF TGTGCCAGCTCACCTCCGAGCGGGGGGGAGACCTACAATGAGCAGTTCTTC 17 TRBJ2-1 TRBD2 TRBV18 .
CAWSENTGNTIYF TGTGCCTGGAGTGAAAACACTGGAAACACCATATATTTT 13 TRBJ1-3 . TRBV30 .
CASTPESSTTYEQYF TGCGCCAGCACCCCGGAGTCAAGTACTACCTACGAGCAGTACTTC 15 TRBJ2-7 . TRBV5-1 .
CASSKGQGESPLHF TGTGCCAGCAGCAAGGGACAGGGAGAATCACCCCTCCACTTT 14 TRBJ1-6 TRBD1 TRBV6-6 .
CASSTPPGLAGGSNTQYF TGTGCCAGCAGCACCCCCCCGGGACTAGCGGGGGGGAGTAATACGCAGTATTTT 18 TRBJ2-3 TRBD2 TRBV9 once
CASSLELARTQYF TGCGCCAGCAGCTTGGAACTCGCAAGGACCCAGTACTTC 13 TRBJ2-5 . TRBV5-1 .
CASSFDRDYEQYF TGTGCCAGCAGTTTCGACAGGGACTACGAGCAGTACTTC 13 TRBJ2-7 TRBD1 TRBV6-5 .
CASSRDGGGEKLFF TGTGCCAGCAGTAGAGATGGGGGAGGGGAAAAACTGTTTTTT 14 TRBJ1-4 . TRBV2 .
CASSLGKGYTEAFF TGTGCCAGCAGCTTAGGGAAGGGGTACACTGAAGCTTTCTTT 14 TRBJ1-1 . TRBV5-6 once
CASSPGHRANAEAFF TGTGCCAGCTCACCAGGGCACAGGGCTAACGCTGAAGCTTTCTTT 15 TRBJ1-1 . TRBV18 .
CASSLLVSTGELFF TGTGCCAGCAGCTTACTAGTCTCCACCGGGGAGCTGTTTTTT 14 TRBJ2-2 . TRBV7-6 .
CASSRTSGGAERRSYNEQFF TGCGCCAGCAGCCGGACTAGCGGGGGGGCTGAGCGGAGGTCCTACAATGAGCAGTTCTTC 20 TRBJ2-1 TRBD2 TRBV4-1 .
CAWSRQPNTEAFF TGTGCCTGGAGTCGACAGCCGAACACTGAAGCTTTCTTT 13 TRBJ1-1 . TRBV30 few
CASSYGKQASGSPLHF TGTGCCAGCAGTTACGGGAAACAGGCTTCGGGTTCACCCCTCCACTTT 16 TRBJ1-6 . TRBV6-5 .
CATSRDVGAFQPQHF TGTGCCACCAGCAGAGATGTGGGCGCGTTCCAGCCCCAGCATTTT 15 TRBJ1-5 . TRBV15 few
CASSDNRRNTGELFF TGCGCCAGCAGTGACAATCGGAGGAACACCGGGGAGCTGTTTTTT 15 TRBJ2-2 . TRBV10-1 .
CASLIACQETQYF TGTGCCAGTCTAATAGCGTGCCAAGAGACCCAGTACTTC 13 TRBJ2-5 . TRBV6-4 .
CASSLSGDQPQHF TGTGCCAGCAGCTTATCCGGTGATCAGCCCCAGCATTTT 13 TRBJ1-5 . TRBV7-6 .
CASSSGTGMAYTF TGTGCCAGCAGCTCTGGGACAGGGATGGCCTACACCTTC 13 TRBJ1-2 TRBD1 TRBV7-9 .
CAWTKGDDYGYTF TGTGCCTGGACGAAGGGGGACGACTATGGCTACACCTTC 13 TRBJ1-2 . TRBV30 .
CAIRKSTGGNNEQYF TGTGCCATCAGAAAGTCGACAGGGGGAAACAACGAGCAGTACTTC 15 TRBJ2-7 TRBD1 TRBV10-3 .
CASTGLASSGANVLTF TGTGCCAGCACCGGACTTGCCAGCTCTGGGGCCAACGTCCTGACTTTC 16 TRBJ2-6 . TRBV11-2 .
CASSLQGSYEQYF TGTGCCAGTAGTCTTCAGGGGTCCTACGAGCAGTACTTC 13 TRBJ2-7 . TRBV19 .
CAWYPEGVATEAFF TGTGCCTGGTACCCAGAGGGAGTGGCCACTGAAGCTTTCTTT 14 TRBJ1-1 . TRBV30 .
CASSEGSGGKQF TGTGCCAGCAGTGAAGGGTCAGGGGGAAAACAATTT 12 TRBJ1-1 TRBD1 TRBV25-1 once
CASSAELNRVDTQYF TGCGCCAGCAGCGCGGAACTCAACAGGGTAGATACGCAGTATTTT 15 TRBJ2-3 . TRBV5-1 once
CASSPGGAGYEQYF TGTGCCAGCAGCCCTGGGGGGGCGGGGTACGAGCAGTACTTC 14 TRBJ2-7 . TRBV7-9 .
CASSFKTMNTEAFF TGTGCCAGCAGCTTCAAGACAATGAACACTGAAGCTTTCTTT 14 TRBJ1-1 . TRBV5-4 .
CASRRTGDEKLFF TGTGCCAGCAGGAGGACAGGGGATGAAAAATTGTTTTTT 13 TRBJ1-4 TRBD1 TRBV2 .